This T cell receptor beta chain derives from a study of blood T cells in healthy people across ages. The authors ran a second PCR of about 7 to 11 cycles using a sample-barcoded 5' primer and a J-beta primer mix. MiXCR was run by TCRdb on the 5' RACE reads, yielding one entry per CDR3 protein. Of approximately 700,000 distinct CDR3 sequences in the sample, about 32% were seen once. The CDR3 covers 11 residues. CDR1 is MNHEY and CDR2 is SMNVEV in the germline V gene (reference sequence). V lost 6 bases, J lost 7 bases, and 6 bases lay in between. The clonotype originates from a woman at least 80 years old in good health. Sequences were obtained from blood. J is TRBJ2-2 and V is TRBV27; no clear D. The CDR3 protein is CASSLIGELFF. In nucleotides, the CDR3 is TGTGCCAGCAGCCTAATCGGGGAGCTGTTTTTT.